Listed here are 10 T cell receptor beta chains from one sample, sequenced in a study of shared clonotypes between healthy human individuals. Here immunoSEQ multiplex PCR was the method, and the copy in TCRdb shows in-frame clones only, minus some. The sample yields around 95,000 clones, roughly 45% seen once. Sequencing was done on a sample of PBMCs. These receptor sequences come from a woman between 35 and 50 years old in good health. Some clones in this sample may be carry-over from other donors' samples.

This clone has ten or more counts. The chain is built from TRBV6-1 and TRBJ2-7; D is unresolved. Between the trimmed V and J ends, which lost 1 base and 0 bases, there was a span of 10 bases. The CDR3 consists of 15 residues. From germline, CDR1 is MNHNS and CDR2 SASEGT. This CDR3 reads CASSEEGISSYEQYF. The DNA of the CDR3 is TGTGCCAGCAGTGAAGAGGGCATTTCCTCCTACGAGCAGTACTTC.

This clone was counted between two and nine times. The CDR3 loop reads CASSQDGGRAIGGYTF. CDR3 nucleotides: TGCGCCAGCAGCCAAGATGGGGGCAGGGCCATTGGAGGCTACACCTTC. The genes are TRBV4-1 and TRBJ1-2; a weak D match, TRBD1 (6 bases). Trimming stripped 0 bases from V and 8 bases from J, with 19 bases between. From germline, CDR1 is MGHRA and CDR2 YSYEKL. The CDR3 contains 16 residues.

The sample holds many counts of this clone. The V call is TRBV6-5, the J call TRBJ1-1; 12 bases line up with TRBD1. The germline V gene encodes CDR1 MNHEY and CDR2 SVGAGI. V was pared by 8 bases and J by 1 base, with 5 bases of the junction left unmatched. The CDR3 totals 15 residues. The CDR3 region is CASRDRGRGNTEAFF. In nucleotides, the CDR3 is TGTGCCAGCCGGGACAGGGGGCGAGGGAACACTGAAGCTTTCTTT.

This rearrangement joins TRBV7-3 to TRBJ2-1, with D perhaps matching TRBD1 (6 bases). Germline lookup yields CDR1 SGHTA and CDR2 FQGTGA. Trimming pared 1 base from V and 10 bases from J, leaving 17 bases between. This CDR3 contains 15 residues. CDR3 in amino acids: CASSLIPDSTSEQFF. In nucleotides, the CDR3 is TGTGCCAGCAGCTTAATCCCGGACAGCACCTCCGAGCAGTTCTTC.

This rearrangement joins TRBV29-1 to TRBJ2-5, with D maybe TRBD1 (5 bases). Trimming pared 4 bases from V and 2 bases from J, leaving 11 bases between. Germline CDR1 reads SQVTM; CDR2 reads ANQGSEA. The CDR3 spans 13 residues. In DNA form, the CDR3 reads TGCAGCGTTGGGGGCAGGGAACAAGAGACCCAGTACTTC. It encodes CSVGGREQETQYF.

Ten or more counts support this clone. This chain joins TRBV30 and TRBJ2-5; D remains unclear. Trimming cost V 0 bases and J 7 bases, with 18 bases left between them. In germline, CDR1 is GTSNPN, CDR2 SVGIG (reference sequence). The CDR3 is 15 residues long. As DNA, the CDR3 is TGTGCCTGGAGTGTACCAGGTAATTGGAAGAGGACCCAGTACTTC. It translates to CAWSVPGNWKRTQYF.

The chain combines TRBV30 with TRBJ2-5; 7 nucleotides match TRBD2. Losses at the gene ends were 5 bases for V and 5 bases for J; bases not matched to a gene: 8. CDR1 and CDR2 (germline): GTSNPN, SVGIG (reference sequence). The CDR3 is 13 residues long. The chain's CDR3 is CAWRGKGGETQYF. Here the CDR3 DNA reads TGTGCCTGGCGGGGGAAGGGAGGGGAGACCCAGTACTTC.

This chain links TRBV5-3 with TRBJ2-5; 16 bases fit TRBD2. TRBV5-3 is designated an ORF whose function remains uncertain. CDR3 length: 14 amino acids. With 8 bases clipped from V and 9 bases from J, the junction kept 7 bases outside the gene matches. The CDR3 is CASSGTSGGGPQYF. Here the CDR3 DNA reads TGTGCCAGCAGCGGGACTAGCGGGGGGGGACCCCAGTACTTC.

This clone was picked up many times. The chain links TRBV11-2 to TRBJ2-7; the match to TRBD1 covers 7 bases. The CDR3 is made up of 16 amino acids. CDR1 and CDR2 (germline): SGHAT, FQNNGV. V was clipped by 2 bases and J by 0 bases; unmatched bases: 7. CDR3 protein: CASSLFGQVTSYEQYF. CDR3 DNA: TGTGCCAGCAGCTTATTCGGACAGGTTACCTCCTACGAGCAGTACTTC.

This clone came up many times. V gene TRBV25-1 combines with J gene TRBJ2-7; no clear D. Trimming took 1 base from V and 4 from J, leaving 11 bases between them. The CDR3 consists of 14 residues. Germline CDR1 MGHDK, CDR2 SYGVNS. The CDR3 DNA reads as TGTGCCAGCAGTGAATTTGGGTCCCGATACGAGCAGTACTTC. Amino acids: CASSEFGSRYEQYF.